What follows are 10 T cell receptor beta chains derived from one specimen sequenced in a study of read filtering for tumor transcriptome and immune sequencing. From roughly 0.4 ug of RNA, a library with molecular barcoded alpha/delta and beta/gamma adaptors was made. TCRdb redid the calling of the reads with MiXCR, one entry per CDR3 protein. The data contain more than 45,000 distinct CDR3 sequences, around a fifth of them singletons. Source material: a population of CD138-negative cells sorted from bone marrow. Receptors originate from a donor at least 40 years old with multiple myeloma.

By proportion, this clonotype is medium-sized (0.01 to 0.1%). The gene calls are TRBV19 and TRBJ2-1; D is unclear. From germline, CDR1 is LNHDA and CDR2 SQIVND (reference sequence). With 4 bases removed from V and 10 bases from J, the gap between germline ends came to 11 bases. The CDR3 extends over 12 amino acids. CDR3 DNA: TGTGCCAGTAGTAGCGCCCCGGTCGAGCAGTTCTTC. Its translation: CASSSAPVEQFF. Supplemented by reference TRBV19 and TRBJ2-1, the full variable domain reads DGGITQSPKYLFRKEGQNVTLSCEQNLNHDAMYWYRQDPGQGLRLIYYSQIVNDFQKGDIAEGYSVSREKKESFPLTVTSAQKNPTAFYLCASSSAPVEQFFGPGTRLTVL.

This clonotype has ten or more counts. The chain joins TRBV12-3 or TRBV12-4 to TRBJ2-2; D call uncertain. The CDR3 is made up of 13 amino acids. Trimming took off 3 bases at V and 7 bases at J, with 9 bases between the two ends. The CDR3 DNA reads as TGTGCCAGCAGTTTTATTTCTGGCGGGGAGCTGTTTTTT. This encodes CASSFISGGELFF.

This clonotype was recorded many times. The CDR3 loop is CASSDPDTYTEAFF. The CDR3 nucleotides read TGTGCCAGCAGTGATCCCGACACCTACACTGAAGCTTTCTTT. The chain employs TRBV2 and TRBJ1-1; D remains unclear. The V gene lost 3 bases and the J gene lost 3 bases, with 11 bases spanning the gap. The CDR3 runs to 14 residues. Germline V CDR1 and CDR2: SNHLY, FYNNEI.

This clonotype has a handful of counts. V and J are TRBV5-8 and TRBJ2-1, with D hard to call. The CDR3 contains 16 residues. The V end was cut by 3 bases, the J end by 2 bases, with 15 bases between. The germline gives CDR1 SGHTS, CDR2 YDEGEE. The CDR3 coding sequence is TGTGCCAGCAGCTGGCCCCCCTCGGGCACCTACAATGAGCAGTTCTTC. Protein sequence: CASSWPPSGTYNEQFF.

This clonotype was detected only once. A much larger clone differs by one base, so this may be a read error. The chain couples TRBV20-1 to TRBJ2-1; TRBD1 matches at 7 bases. This CDR3 contains 13 residues. Germline V gene sequence: CDR1 DFQATT, CDR2 SNEGSKA (reference sequence). Unmatched junction bases numbered 10, after V lost 4 bases and J lost 10 bases. CDR3 coding DNA: TGCAGTGCTAACCGACAGGGAGAAGACGAGCAGTTCTTC. Translating it yields CSANRQGEDEQFF.

As concerns this clonotype: The junction departs from germline at one end; a sequencing error may be responsible. This chain links TRBV4-1 with TRBJ2-1, with D possibly matching TRBD2 (5 bases). The germline V gene encodes CDR1 MGHRA and CDR2 YSYEKL. The CDR3 totals 14 residues. The CDR3 DNA sequence: TGCGCCAGCTGCCACTTGGAGGTACGGAATGAGCAGTTCTTC. Translating gives CASCHLEVRNEQFF.

V gene TRBV9 combines with J gene TRBJ1-1; a possible D gene is TRBD1 (5 bases). V gave up 4 bases and J gave up 11 bases, with 21 bases separating them. Looked up from germline, CDR1 is SGDLS and CDR2 is YYNGEE. This CDR3 is 14 amino acids long. CDR3 loop: CASSTDQGGPGAFF. The CDR3 DNA sequence: TGTGCCAGCAGCACCGACCAGGGAGGCCCGGGGGCTTTCTTT.

V and J are TRBV7-2 and TRBJ2-3; D not certain. The CDR3 length is 14 residues. Germline CDR1 and CDR2: SGHTA and FQGNSA. Trimming took off 5 bases at V and 5 bases at J, with 14 bases between the two ends. The CDR3 region is CASSPLRGRDTQYF. CDR3 nucleotides: TGTGCCAGCAGCCCCCTCCGAGGCAGAGATACGCAGTATTTT.

At least ten counts were recorded for this clonotype. V gene TRBV29-1 combines with J gene TRBJ2-5, with D tentatively TRBD2 (6 bases). Germline CDR1 reads SQVTM; CDR2 reads ANQGSEA. Between the trimmed V and J ends, which lost 6 bases and 4 bases, there was a span of 15 bases. The CDR3 has 13 residues. CDR3 residues: CSVGGGTSETQYF. The CDR3 DNA reads TGCAGCGTCGGCGGCGGGACTTCAGAGACCCAGTACTTC.

Points on this clonotype: This may stem from a read error, because a much larger clone lies one nucleotide away. The CDR3 protein is CGVGGVGNTGELFF. CDR3 in DNA: TGCGGCGTTGGTGGCGTAGGGAACACCGGGGAGCTGTTTTTT. This chain links TRBV29-1 with TRBJ2-2; unclear D gene. CDR3 length equals 14 residues. CDR1 is SQVTM and CDR2 is ANQGSEA in the germline V gene.